Below are 24 T cell receptor beta chains sequenced from a single sample in a study of T cell responses to AZD1222 COVID-19 vaccine. Sequenced by immunoSEQ multiplex PCR; TCRdb stores in-frame clones only, minus some. The sample contains approximately 160,000 clones, about 92% of which appear only once. Source: peripheral blood, taken on day 0 of AZD1222 vaccination. The receptors were gathered from an adult in good health.

The V call is TRBV2, the J call TRBJ2-1; 8 positions match TRBD2. The J segment lost 0 bases and the V segment lost 6 bases, leaving 4 bases of the junction unmatched. The CDR3 contains 15 residues. Germline CDR1 is SNHLY and CDR2 is FYNNEI. The CDR3 DNA follows: TGTGCCAGCAGGCGAAGCGGGGGCTCCTACAATGAGCAGTTCTTC. Translation gives CASRRSGGSYNEQFF.

The chain is built from TRBV6-6 and TRBJ1-2; D perhaps matches TRBD1 (5 bases). Germline CDR1 MNHNY, CDR2 SVGAGI (reference sequence). The CDR3 totals 14 residues. Trimming left V 5 bases short and J 5 bases short, with 15 bases between. The CDR3 coding sequence is TGTGCCAGCAGTAACAGGCAAGGAGCTTATGGCTACACCTTC. This codes for CASSNRQGAYGYTF.

The J gene is TRBJ1-6, the V gene TRBV4-1, with a tentative D call TRBD1 (5 bases). V was shortened by 1 base and J by 2 bases, with 21 bases between the two germline ends. The CDR3 runs 20 residues. From germline, CDR1 is MGHRA and CDR2 YSYEKL. DNA of the CDR3: TGCGCCAGCAGCCAAGTTCTAACGGGGCAGGGAAGTACCTATAATTCACCCCTCCACTTT. It specifies CASSQVLTGQGSTYNSPLHF.

This rearrangement joins TRBV5-1 to TRBJ2-5, with 8 bases that match TRBD1. Germline lookup yields CDR1 SGHRS and CDR2 YFSETQ. The CDR3 loop spans 15 amino acids. The ends lost 4 bases at V and 0 bases at J; junction bases unmatched: 5. As DNA, the CDR3 is TGCGCCAGCAGCCCACGGACAGGGTACCAAGAGACCCAGTACTTC. It yields the protein CASSPRTGYQETQYF. The full variable domain, completed using reference TRBV5-1 and TRBJ2-5, is KAGVTQTPRYLIKTRGQQVTLSCSPISGHRSVSWYQQTPGQGLQFLFEYFSETQRNKGNFPGRFSGRQFSNSRSEMNVSTLELGDSALYLCASSPRTGYQETQYFGPGTRLLVL.

This clone is termed medium-sized. The V gene is TRBV2, the J gene TRBJ1-2; 12 bases fit TRBD1. J was trimmed by 4 bases and V by 9 bases; bases with no gene match: 15. This CDR3 comprises 17 residues. CDR1 and CDR2 (germline): SNHLY, FYNNEI. CDR3 in DNA: TGTGCCAGTACGACCCCCGGGACAGGGGGCTTCGGCTATGGCTACACCTTC. This gives the protein CASTTPGTGGFGYGYTF.

This chain uses TRBV28 with TRBJ2-7, with a weak D call TRBD2 (6 bases). This CDR3 region has 14 residues. With 7 bases removed from V and 1 base from J, the gap between germline ends came to 14 bases. Germline lookup yields CDR1 MDHEN and CDR2 SYDVKM. CDR3 amino acids: CASTLFSGSYEQYF. The CDR3, as DNA: TGTGCCAGCACACTCTTTAGCGGTTCCTACGAGCAGTACTTC.

J is TRBJ2-3 and V is TRBV2, with D possibly being TRBD1 or TRBD2 (6 bases each). Germline loops: CDR1 SNHLY, CDR2 FYNNEI. This CDR3 spans 15 amino acids. Trimming shortened V by 3 bases and J by 0 bases, and 10 bases separated the two germline ends. CDR3 sequence reads: CASSELGGSTDTQYF. CDR3 in DNA: TGTGCCAGCAGTGAGTTAGGGGGGAGCACAGATACGCAGTATTTT.

This chain connects TRBV3-1 (or the pseudogene TRBV3-2) to TRBJ1-4, with a weak D call TRBD1 (5 bases). CDR1 LGHDT and CDR2 YNNKEL come from the germline V gene (reference sequence). V gave up 0 bases and J gave up 0 bases, with 17 bases separating them. There are 19 residues in the CDR3. The CDR3 DNA is TGTGCCAGCAGCCAAGACACACGGGGGTCGCTTGCAACTAATGAAAAACTGTTTTTT. Translation: CASSQDTRGSLATNEKLFF.

The J gene is TRBJ2-2, the V gene TRBV27, with a tentative D call TRBD2 (5 bases). Germline V gene sequence: CDR1 MNHEY, CDR2 SMNVEV (reference sequence). The V end was cut by 5 bases, the J end by 6 bases, with 16 bases between. CDR3 length: 15 amino acids. The CDR3 here is CASSLKLGIPGELFF. The CDR3 DNA reads as TGTGCCAGCAGTCTAAAACTAGGGATTCCCGGGGAGCTGTTTTTT.

The CDR3 coding sequence is TGTGCCAGCAGCGTGGGACAGGAAAATGAAAAACTGTTTTTT. Translated, it gives CASSVGQENEKLFF. The chain has TRBV9 and TRBJ1-4, with 8 nucleotides matching TRBD1. Germline lookup yields CDR1 SGDLS and CDR2 YYNGEE. Trimming removed 2 bases from V and 5 bases from J; junction bases left unmatched: 2. The CDR3 consists of 14 residues.

The rearrangement uses TRBV29-1 and TRBJ2-2, with 7 bases matching TRBD1. The V gene's germline CDR1 is SQVTM and CDR2 ANQGSEA. The CDR3 consists of 14 residues. Trimming took 5 bases from V and 7 from J; bases not matched to a gene: 10. CDR3 sequence (DNA): TGCAGCGTTTCTGACAGGGCTCTTAGCGGGGAGCTGTTTTTT. Translated, it gives CSVSDRALSGELFF.

The chain employs TRBV19 and TRBJ1-2; TRBD1 matches 7 bases. Germline CDR1 reads LNHDA; CDR2 reads SQIVND (reference sequence). The CDR3 has 13 amino acids. V gave up 4 bases and J gave up 4 bases; unmatched junction bases: 3. CDR3 DNA: TGTGCCAGTAGTACGACAGGGCCCTATGGCTACACCTTC. It translates to CASSTTGPYGYTF.

This chain uses TRBV6-4 with TRBJ1-5; D perhaps matches TRBD1 (5 bases). This CDR3 has 16 amino acids. Germline loops: CDR1 MRHNA, CDR2 SNTAGT. V dropped 6 bases and J dropped 2 bases, with 17 bases sitting between them. The CDR3, as DNA: TGTGCCAGCAGCGACCCGGCGGGGCATTGCAATCAGCCCCAGCATTTT. It codes for CASSDPAGHCNQPQHF.

The CDR3 DNA sequence: TGTGCCAGCAGTTACCTGGGACAGGGCTATGAAAAACTGTTTTTT. Protein sequence: CASSYLGQGYEKLFF. The chain joins TRBV6-5 to TRBJ1-4; 9 positions match TRBD1. V lost 2 bases, J lost 6 bases, and 4 bases stayed unmatched. This CDR3 is built from 15 residues. Germline CDR1 reads MNHEY; CDR2 reads SVGAGI.

This chain joins TRBV30 and TRBJ2-5; a weak D match, TRBD2 (6 bases). The CDR3 has 13 amino acids. CDR1 is GTSNPN, CDR2 SVGIG, per germline (reference sequence). Trimming took off 3 bases at V and 5 bases at J, with 13 bases between the two ends. CDR3 residues: CAWSRMEGETQYF. The DNA of the CDR3 is TGTGCCTGGAGCCGAATGGAGGGGGAGACCCAGTACTTC.

The chain carries TRBV25-1 and TRBJ1-4; the match to TRBD1 covers 10 bases. The ends lost 6 bases at V and 7 bases at J; junction bases unmatched: 5. CDR3 length equals 14 residues. Germline V lookup: CDR1 MGHDK, CDR2 SYGVNS. The CDR3 here is CASRATGGFEKLFF. DNA of the CDR3: TGTGCCAGCAGGGCGACAGGGGGCTTTGAAAAACTGTTTTTT. Supplemented by reference TRBV25-1 and TRBJ1-4, the full variable domain reads EADIYQTPRYLVIGTGKKITLECSQTMGHDKMYWYQQDPGMELHLIHYSYGVNSTEKGDLSSESTVSRIRTEHFPLTLESARPSHTSQYLCASRATGGFEKLFFGSGTQLSVL.

This chain uses TRBV7-6 with TRBJ1-1; D not certain. Germline V lookup: CDR1 SGHVS, CDR2 FNYEAQ. The CDR3 spans 14 residues. The V gene lost 1 base and the J gene lost 1 base, with 7 bases spanning the gap. For the CDR3, the DNA is TGTGCCAGCAGCTTAGAGGCGGGGAACACTGAAGCTTTCTTT. Translation: CASSLEAGNTEAFF.

The rearrangement joins TRBV18 to TRBJ2-7, with TRBD2 matching 9 bases. There are 14 residues in the CDR3. J lost 3 bases, V lost 3 bases, and 3 bases had no gene match. Germline assignment: CDR1 KGHSH and CDR2 LQKENI. The CDR3 region is CASSPGLAGYEQYF. The CDR3 region has the DNA TGTGCCAGCTCACCGGGACTAGCCGGCTACGAGCAGTACTTC.

The rearrangement uses TRBV7-9 and TRBJ1-1, with 8 bases that match TRBD1. Germline trimming cut 5 bases from V and 11 bases from J; bases unmatched to any gene: 10. The germline V gene has CDR1 SEHNR and CDR2 FQNEAQ (reference sequence). The CDR3 length is 13 residues. CDR3 amino acids: CASSLRDRYMAFF. In nucleotides, the CDR3 is TGTGCCAGCAGCCTAAGGGACAGGTACATGGCTTTCTTT.

The rearrangement links TRBV4-1 to TRBJ2-1, with TRBD2 identical over 9 bases. V lost 1 base and J lost 10; bases outside the gene matches: 8. This CDR3 spans 15 amino acids. CDR1 is MGHRA and CDR2 is YSYEKL in the germline V gene. Written as DNA, the CDR3 is TGCGCCAGCAGCCAAGTTGCGGGGGGGCCGTGGGAGCAGTTCTTC. Encoded protein: CASSQVAGGPWEQFF.

CDR3 residues: CSVRKTGALNEQYF. CDR3 nucleotide sequence: TGCAGCGTGCGCAAGACAGGGGCTCTGAACGAGCAGTACTTC. The genes are TRBV29-1 and TRBJ2-7; 8 bases match TRBD1. Per the germline V gene, CDR1 is SQVTM and CDR2 is ANQGSEA. CDR3 length equals 14 residues. V trimming: 6 bases; J trimming: 5 bases; junction bases outside the gene matches: 12.

The chain links TRBV12-5 to TRBJ2-3; the match to TRBD1 covers 10 bases. Per the germline V gene, CDR1 is LGHNT and CDR2 is FRNRAP. The CDR3 extends over 15 amino acids. Trimming removed 5 bases from V and 0 bases from J; junction bases left unmatched: 2. The CDR3 nucleotides are TGTGCTAGTGGTCCGGACAGGGGGAGCACAGATACGCAGTATTTT. This translates into CASGPDRGSTDTQYF.

The J gene is TRBJ2-1, the V gene TRBV30, with 10 bases lining up with TRBD2. CDR1 and CDR2 (germline): GTSNPN, SVGIG (reference sequence). The CDR3 covers 16 residues. V was pared by 2 bases and J by 6 bases, with 10 bases of the junction left unmatched. DNA of the CDR3: TGTGCCTGGAGTAGCGGGGGGGCCCGGTCTTCCAATGAGCAGTTCTTC. Its protein is CAWSSGGARSSNEQFF.

This clone occurred once. The V and J genes are TRBV5-6 and TRBJ1-5, with TRBD1 as a possible D gene (5 bases). V lost 4 bases to trimming and J lost 5 bases, with 10 bases between them. The CDR3 extends over 13 amino acids. The germline CDR1 and CDR2 sequences are SGHDT and YYEEEE. DNA of the CDR3: TGTGCCAGCAGCGGGGGTCGTTATCAGCCCCAGCATTTT. Translated: CASSGGRYQPQHF.